This TCR beta chain was captured by sequencing in a study of shared clonotypes between healthy human individuals. Notes on this clone: A far larger clone is just one base off, so this is likely a read error.

Profiled with immunoSEQ multiplex PCR; TCRdb holds only in-frame clones, not every one. This table holds some 490,000 clones, 70% to 85% found once. Sequenced material: PBMCs. The receptor's source is a woman aged 40 to 50 in good health. Some clones in this sample may be carry-over from other donors' samples.

The CDR3 reads CACEDSGWGAQHF. CDR3 nucleotide sequence: TGTGCCTGCGAGGACAGCGGGTGGGGAGCCCAGCATTTT. J is TRBJ1-5 and V is TRBV30, with D possibly TRBD1 on 6 matching bases. This CDR3 comprises 13 residues. With 6 bases removed from V and 11 bases from J, the gap between germline ends came to 20 bases. Germline CDR1 reads GTSNPN; CDR2 reads SVGIG (reference sequence).